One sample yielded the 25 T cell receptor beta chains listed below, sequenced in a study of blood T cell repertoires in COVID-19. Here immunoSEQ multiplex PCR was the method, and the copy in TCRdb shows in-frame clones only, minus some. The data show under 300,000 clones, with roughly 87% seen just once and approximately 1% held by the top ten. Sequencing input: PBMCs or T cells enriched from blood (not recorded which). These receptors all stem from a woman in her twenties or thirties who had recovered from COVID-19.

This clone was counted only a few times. The CDR3 sequence is CASTGGTDNEQFF. In DNA, the CDR3 is TGTGCCAGCACCGGGGGGACTGACAATGAGCAGTTCTTC. The chain uses TRBV6-5 and TRBJ2-1; 7 positions match TRBD2. This CDR3 contains 13 residues. V was pared by 7 bases and J by 5 bases, with 5 bases of the junction left unmatched. Looked up from germline, CDR1 is MNHEY and CDR2 is SVGAGI.

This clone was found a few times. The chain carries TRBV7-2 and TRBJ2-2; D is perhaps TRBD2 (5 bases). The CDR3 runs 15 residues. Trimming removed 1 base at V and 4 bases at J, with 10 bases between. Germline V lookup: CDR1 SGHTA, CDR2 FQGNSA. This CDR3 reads CASSLVAGLTGELFF. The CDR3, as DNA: TGTGCCAGCAGCTTAGTGGCGGGCCTCACCGGGGAGCTGTTTTTT.

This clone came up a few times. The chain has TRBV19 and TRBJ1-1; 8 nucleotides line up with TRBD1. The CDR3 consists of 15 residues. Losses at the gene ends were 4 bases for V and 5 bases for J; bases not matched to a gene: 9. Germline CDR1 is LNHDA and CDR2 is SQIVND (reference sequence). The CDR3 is CASSKRQGMSTEAFF. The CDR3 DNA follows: TGTGCCAGTAGTAAGAGACAGGGGATGAGTACTGAAGCTTTCTTT.

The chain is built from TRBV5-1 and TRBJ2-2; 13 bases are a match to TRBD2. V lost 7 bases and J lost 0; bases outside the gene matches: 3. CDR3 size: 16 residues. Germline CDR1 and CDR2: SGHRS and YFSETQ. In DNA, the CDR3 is TGCGCCAGCGGGACTAGCGGGATACCGAACACCGGGGAGCTGTTTTTT. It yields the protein CASGTSGIPNTGELFF.

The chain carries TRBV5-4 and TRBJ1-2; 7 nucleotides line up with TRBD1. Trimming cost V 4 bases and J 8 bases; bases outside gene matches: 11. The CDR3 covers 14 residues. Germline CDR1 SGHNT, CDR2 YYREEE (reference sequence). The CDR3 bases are TGTGCCAGCAGCCGAACGACAGGGATGGGCGGCTACACCTTC. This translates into CASSRTTGMGGYTF. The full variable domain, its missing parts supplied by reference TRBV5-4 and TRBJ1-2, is ETGVTQSPTHLIKTRGQQVTLRCSSQSGHNTVSWYQQALGQGPQFIFQYYREEENGRGNFPPRFSGLQFPNYSSELNVNALELDDSALYLCASSRTTGMGGYTFGSGTRLTVV.

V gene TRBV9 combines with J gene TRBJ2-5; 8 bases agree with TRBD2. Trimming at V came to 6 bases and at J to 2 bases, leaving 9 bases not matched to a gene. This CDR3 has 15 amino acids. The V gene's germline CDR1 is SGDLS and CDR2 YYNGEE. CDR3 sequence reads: CASTGGGGTQETQYF. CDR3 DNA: TGTGCCAGCACCGGGGGCGGGGGGACACAAGAGACCCAGTACTTC. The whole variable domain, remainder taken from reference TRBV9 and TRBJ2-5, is DSGVTQTPKHLITATGQRVTLRCSPRSGDLSVYWYQQSLDQGLQFLIQYYNGEERAKGNILERFSAQQFPDLHSELNLSSLELGDSALYFCASTGGGGTQETQYFGPGTRLLVL.

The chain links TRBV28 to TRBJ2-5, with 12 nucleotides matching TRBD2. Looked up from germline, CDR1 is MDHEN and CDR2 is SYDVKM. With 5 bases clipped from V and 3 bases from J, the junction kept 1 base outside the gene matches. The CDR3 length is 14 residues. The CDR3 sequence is CASSRTSGEETQYF. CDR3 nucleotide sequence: TGTGCCAGCAGTCGGACTAGCGGGGAAGAGACCCAGTACTTC.

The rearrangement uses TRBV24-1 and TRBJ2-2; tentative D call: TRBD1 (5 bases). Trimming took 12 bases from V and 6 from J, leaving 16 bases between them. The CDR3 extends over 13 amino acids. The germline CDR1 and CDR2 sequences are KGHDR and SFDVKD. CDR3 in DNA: TGTGCCTGCAAGAGGACAAAAGCCGGGGAGCTGTTTTTT. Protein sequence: CACKRTKAGELFF.

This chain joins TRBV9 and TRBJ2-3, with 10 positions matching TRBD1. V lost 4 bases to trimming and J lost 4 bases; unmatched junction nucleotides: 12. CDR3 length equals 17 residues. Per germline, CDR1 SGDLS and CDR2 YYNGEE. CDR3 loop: CASSLKTGGSGADTQYF. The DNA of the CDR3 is TGTGCCAGCAGCTTGAAGACAGGGGGCTCGGGTGCAGATACGCAGTATTTT.

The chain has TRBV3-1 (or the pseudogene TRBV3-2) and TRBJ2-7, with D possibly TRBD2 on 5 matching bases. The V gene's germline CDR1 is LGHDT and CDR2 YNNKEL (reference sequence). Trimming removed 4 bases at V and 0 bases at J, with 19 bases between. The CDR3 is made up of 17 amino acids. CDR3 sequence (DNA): TGTGCCAGCAGCCGCTCCTACGGAGCGGAAGACTCCTACGAGCAGTACTTC. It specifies CASSRSYGAEDSYEQYF.

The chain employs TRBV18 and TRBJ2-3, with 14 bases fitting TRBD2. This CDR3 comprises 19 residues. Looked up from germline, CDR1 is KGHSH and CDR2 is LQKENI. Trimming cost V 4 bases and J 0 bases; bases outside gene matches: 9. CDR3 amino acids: CASSRLAGGWSISTDTQYF. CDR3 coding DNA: TGTGCCAGCTCACGACTAGCGGGAGGGTGGTCCATCAGCACAGATACGCAGTATTTT.

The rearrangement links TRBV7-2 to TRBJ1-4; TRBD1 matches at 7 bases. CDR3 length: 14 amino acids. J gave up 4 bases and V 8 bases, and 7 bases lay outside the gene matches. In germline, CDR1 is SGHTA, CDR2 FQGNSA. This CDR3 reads CASSLGTDNEKLFF. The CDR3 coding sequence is TGTGCCAGCTCTCTGGGGACAGATAATGAAAAACTGTTTTTT.

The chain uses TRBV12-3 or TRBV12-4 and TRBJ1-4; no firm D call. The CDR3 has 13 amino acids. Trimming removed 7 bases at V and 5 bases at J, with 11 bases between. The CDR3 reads CASTGSPNEKLFF. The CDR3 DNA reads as TGTGCCAGCACCGGGAGCCCGAATGAAAAACTGTTTTTT.

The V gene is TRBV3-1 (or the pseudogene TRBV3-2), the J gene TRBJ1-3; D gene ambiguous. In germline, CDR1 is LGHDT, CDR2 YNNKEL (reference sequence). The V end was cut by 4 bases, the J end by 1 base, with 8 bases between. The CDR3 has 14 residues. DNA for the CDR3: TGTGCCAGCAGCCCGCAGGTATCTGGAAACACCATATATTTT. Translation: CASSPQVSGNTIYF.

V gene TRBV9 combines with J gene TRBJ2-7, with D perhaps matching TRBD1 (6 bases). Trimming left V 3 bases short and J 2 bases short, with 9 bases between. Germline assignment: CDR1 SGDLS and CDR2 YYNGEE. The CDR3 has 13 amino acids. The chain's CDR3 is CASSADSTYEQYF. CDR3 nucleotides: TGTGCCAGCAGCGCGGACAGCACCTACGAGCAGTACTTC.

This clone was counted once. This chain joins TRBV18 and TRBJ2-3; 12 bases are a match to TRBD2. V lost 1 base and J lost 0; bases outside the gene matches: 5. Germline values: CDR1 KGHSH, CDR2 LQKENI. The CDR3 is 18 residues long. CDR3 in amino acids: CASSPLPGLAGSTDTQYF. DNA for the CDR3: TGTGCCAGCTCACCACTTCCGGGACTAGCGGGCAGCACAGATACGCAGTATTTT.

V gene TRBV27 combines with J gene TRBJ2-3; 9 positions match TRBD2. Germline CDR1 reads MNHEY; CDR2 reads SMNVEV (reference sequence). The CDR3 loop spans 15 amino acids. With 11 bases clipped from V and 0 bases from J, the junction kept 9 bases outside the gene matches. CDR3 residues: CASRGGISSTDTQYF. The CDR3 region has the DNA TGTGCCTCGCGGGGGGGAATATCTAGCACAGATACGCAGTATTTT.

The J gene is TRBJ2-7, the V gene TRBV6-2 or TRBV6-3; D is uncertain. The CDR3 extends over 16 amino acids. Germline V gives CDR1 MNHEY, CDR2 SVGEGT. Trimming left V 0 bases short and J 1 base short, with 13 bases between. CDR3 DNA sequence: TGTGCCAGCAGTTACTCGAGACGGGTGCTGTCCTACGAGCAGTACTTC. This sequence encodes CASSYSRRVLSYEQYF.

CDR3 DNA sequence: TGTGCCAGCAGTCTGAGCGGCCCTGCGGGGGGCTACACCTTC. Residues: CASSLSGPAGGYTF. The chain has TRBV27 and TRBJ1-2; D remains ambiguous. Germline loops: CDR1 MNHEY, CDR2 SMNVEV (reference sequence). V lost 5 bases and J 8 bases, leaving 18 bases between the germline ends. This CDR3 has 14 amino acids.

The CDR3 sequence: CASNTGDSYNSPLHF. Here the CDR3 DNA reads TGTGCCAGTAATACAGGGGACTCCTATAATTCACCCCTCCACTTT. The V and J genes are TRBV19 and TRBJ1-6; TRBD1 agrees at 7 bases. This CDR3 is 15 amino acids long. Per the germline V gene, CDR1 is LNHDA and CDR2 is SQIVND (reference sequence). Trimming cost V 7 bases and J 0 bases; bases outside gene matches: 3.

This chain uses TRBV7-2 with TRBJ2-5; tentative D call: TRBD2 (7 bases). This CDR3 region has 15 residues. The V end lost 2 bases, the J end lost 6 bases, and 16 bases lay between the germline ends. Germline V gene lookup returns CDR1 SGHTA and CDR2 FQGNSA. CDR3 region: CASSLSGGLRKTQYF. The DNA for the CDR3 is TGTGCCAGCAGCTTATCGGGGGGCCTCCGGAAGACCCAGTACTTC.

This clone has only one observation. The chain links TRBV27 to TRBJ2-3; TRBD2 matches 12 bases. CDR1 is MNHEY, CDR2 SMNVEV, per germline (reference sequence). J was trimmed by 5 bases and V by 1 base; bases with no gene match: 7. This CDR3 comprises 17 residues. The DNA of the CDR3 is TGTGCCAGCAGTTTATATCTAGCGGGAGGGCAGGAAGATACGCAGTATTTT. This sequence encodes CASSLYLAGGQEDTQYF.

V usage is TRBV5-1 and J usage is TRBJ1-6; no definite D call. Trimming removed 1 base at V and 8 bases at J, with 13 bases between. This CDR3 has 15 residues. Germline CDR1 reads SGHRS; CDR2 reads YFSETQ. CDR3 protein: CASSLISSRDSPLHF. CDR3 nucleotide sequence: TGCGCCAGCAGCTTGATCTCCTCTCGGGATTCACCCCTCCACTTT.

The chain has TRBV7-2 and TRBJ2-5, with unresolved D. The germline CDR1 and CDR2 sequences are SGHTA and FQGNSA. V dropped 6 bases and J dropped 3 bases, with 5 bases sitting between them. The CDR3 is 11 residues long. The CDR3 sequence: CASSFKETQYF. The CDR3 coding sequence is TGTGCCAGCAGTTTTAAAGAGACCCAGTACTTC.

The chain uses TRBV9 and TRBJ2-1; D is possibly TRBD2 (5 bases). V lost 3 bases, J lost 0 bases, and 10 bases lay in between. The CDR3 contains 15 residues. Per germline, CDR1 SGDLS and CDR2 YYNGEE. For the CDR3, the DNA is TGTGCCAGCAGCGCGGGGATCCCCTCCTACAATGAGCAGTTCTTC. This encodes CASSAGIPSYNEQFF.